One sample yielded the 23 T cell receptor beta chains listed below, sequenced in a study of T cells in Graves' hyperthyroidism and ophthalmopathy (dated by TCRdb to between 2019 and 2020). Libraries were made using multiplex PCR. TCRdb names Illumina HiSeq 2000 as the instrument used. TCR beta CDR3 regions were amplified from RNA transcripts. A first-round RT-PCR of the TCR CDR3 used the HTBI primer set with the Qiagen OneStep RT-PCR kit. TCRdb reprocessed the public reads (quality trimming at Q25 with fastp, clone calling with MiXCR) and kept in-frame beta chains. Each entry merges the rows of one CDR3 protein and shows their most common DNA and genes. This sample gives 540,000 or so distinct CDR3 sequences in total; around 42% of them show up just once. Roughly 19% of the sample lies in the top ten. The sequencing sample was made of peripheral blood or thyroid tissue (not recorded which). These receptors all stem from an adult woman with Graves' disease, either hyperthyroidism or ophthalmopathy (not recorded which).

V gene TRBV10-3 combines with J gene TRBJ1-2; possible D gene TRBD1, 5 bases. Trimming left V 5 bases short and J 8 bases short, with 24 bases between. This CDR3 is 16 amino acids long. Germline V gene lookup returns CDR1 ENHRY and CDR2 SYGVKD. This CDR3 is CAISLQESMAAGGYTF. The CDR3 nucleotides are TGTGCCATCAGTTTACAGGAATCCATGGCGGCCGGAGGCTACACCTTC.

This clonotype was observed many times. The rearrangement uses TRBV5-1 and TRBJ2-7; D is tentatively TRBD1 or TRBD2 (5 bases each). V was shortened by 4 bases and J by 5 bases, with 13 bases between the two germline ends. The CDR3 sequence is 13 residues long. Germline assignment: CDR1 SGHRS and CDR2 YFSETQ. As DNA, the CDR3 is TGCGCCAGCAGCCTCCTTGGGGACGACGAGCAGTACTTC. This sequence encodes CASSLLGDDEQYF.

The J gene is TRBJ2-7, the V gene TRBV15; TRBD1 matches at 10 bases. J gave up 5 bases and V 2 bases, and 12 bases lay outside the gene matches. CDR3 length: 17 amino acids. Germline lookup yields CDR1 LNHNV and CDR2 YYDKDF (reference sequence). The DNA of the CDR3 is TGTGCCACCAGCAGATCCTACTCCGGGACAGGGGCCCACGAGCAGTACTTC. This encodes CATSRSYSGTGAHEQYF.

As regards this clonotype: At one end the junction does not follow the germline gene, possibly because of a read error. Here the CDR3 reads CSSSSYKQYF. CDR3 DNA sequence: TGTTCCAGCAGCTCCTACAAGCAGTACTTC. This chain uses TRBV5-6 with TRBJ2-7; no firm D call. Germline V gene lookup returns CDR1 SGHDT and CDR2 YYEEEE. The CDR3 covers 10 residues.

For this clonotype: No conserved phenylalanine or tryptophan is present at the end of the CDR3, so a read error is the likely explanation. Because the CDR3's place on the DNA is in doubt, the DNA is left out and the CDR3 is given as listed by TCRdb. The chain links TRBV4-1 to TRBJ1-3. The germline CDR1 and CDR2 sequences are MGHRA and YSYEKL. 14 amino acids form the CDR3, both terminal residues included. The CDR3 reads CASSLTPASKLTNY.

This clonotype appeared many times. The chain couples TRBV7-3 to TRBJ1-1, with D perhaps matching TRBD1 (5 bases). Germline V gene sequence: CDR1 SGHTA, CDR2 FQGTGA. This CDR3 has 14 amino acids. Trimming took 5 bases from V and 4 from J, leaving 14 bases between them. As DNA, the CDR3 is TGTGCCAGCAGCGAACAGGTTGGTGTCACTGAAGCTTTCTTT. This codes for CASSEQVGVTEAFF.

CDR3 sequence (DNA): TGTGCCAGCTCCTGGATGACGCCGAACACTGAAGCTTTCTTT. Encoded protein: CASSWMTPNTEAFF. This rearrangement joins TRBV12-3 or TRBV12-4 to TRBJ1-1; D uncertain. The V end was cut by 8 bases, the J end by 1 base, with 14 bases between. The CDR3 runs 14 residues.

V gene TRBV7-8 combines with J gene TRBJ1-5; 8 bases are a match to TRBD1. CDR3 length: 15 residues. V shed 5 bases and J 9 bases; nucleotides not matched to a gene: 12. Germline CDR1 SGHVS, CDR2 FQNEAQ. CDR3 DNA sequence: TGTGCCAGCAGCCCACGACAGGGGCCTGGATGGCCCCAGCATTTT. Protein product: CASSPRQGPGWPQHF.

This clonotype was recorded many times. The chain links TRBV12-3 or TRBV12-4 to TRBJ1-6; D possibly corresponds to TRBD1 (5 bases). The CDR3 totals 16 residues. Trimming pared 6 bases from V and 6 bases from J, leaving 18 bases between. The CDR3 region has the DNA TGTGCCAGCAGCTCGCTGAGGGGATCGCGTAATTCACCCCTCCACTTT. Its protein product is CASSSLRGSRNSPLHF.

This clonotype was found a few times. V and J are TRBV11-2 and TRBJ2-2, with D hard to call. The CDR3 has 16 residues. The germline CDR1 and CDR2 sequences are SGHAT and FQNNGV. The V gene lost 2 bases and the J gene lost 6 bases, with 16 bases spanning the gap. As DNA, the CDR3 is TGTGCCAGCAGCTTAAGTGGATTTTTCCTCTCCGGGGAGCTGTTTTTT. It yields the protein CASSLSGFFLSGELFF.

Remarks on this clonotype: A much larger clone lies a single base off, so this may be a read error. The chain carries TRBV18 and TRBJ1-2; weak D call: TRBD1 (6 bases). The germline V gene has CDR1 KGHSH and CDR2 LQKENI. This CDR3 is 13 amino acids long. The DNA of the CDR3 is TGTGCCAGCTCACCACCCAACAGGGTTGGCCACACCTTC. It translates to CASSPPNRVGHTF.

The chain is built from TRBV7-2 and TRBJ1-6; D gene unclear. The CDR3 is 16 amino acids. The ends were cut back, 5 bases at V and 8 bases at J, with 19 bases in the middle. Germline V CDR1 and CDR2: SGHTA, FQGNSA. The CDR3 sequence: CASSPPGKGVDSPLHF. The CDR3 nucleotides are TGTGCCAGCAGCCCACCGGGAAAGGGCGTTGATTCACCCCTCCACTTT.

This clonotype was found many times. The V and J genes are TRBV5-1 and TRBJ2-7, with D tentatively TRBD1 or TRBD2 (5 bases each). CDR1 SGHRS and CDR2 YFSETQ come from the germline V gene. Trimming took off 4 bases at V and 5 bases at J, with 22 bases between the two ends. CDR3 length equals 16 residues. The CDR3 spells CASSLLPSGGIHEQYF. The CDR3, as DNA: TGCGCCAGCAGCCTGCTCCCGTCTGGGGGAATCCACGAGCAGTACTTC.

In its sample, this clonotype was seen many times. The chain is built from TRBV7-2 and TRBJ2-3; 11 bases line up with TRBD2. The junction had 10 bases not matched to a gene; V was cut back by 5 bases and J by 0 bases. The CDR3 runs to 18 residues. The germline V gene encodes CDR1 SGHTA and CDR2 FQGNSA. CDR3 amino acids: CASSVTGTSGTSTDTQYF. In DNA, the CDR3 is TGTGCCAGCAGCGTAACCGGGACTAGCGGCACTAGCACAGATACGCAGTATTTT.

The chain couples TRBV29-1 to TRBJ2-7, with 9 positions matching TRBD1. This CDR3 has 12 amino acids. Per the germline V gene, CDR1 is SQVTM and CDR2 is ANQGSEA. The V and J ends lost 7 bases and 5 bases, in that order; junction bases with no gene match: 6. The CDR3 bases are TGCAGCGCCGGGACAGGGATGAACGAGCAGTACTTC. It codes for CSAGTGMNEQYF.

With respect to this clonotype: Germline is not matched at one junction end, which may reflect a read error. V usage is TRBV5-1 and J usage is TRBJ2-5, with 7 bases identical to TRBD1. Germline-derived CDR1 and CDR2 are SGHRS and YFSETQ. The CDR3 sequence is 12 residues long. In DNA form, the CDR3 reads TGCGCCAGCAGCCGTGGGGACAGATCATCGAACTTC. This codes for CASSRGDRSSNF.

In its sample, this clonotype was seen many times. The CDR3 reads CASTNLRGYTEAFF. CDR3 bases: TGTGCCAGCACTAACCTCCGAGGGTACACTGAAGCTTTCTTT. This chain uses TRBV12-3 or TRBV12-4 with TRBJ1-1, with D hard to call. The CDR3 is 14 residues long. V was clipped by 7 bases and J by 3 bases, with 15 bases between them.

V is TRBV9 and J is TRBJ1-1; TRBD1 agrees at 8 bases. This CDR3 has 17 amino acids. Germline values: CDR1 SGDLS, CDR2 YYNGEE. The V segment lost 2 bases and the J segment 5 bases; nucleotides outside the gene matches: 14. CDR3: CASSVSGTGWLATEAFF. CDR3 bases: TGTGCCAGCAGCGTTTCCGGGACAGGTTGGTTAGCTACTGAAGCTTTCTTT.

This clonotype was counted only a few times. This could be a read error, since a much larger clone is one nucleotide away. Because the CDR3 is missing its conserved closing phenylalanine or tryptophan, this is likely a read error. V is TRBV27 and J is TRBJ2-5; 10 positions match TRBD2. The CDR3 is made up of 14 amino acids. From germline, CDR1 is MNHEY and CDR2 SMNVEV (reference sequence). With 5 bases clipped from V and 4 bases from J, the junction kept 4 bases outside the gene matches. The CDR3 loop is CASSSGRASETQYL. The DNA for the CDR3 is TGTGCCAGCAGTAGCGGGAGGGCCTCAGAGACCCAGTACCTC.

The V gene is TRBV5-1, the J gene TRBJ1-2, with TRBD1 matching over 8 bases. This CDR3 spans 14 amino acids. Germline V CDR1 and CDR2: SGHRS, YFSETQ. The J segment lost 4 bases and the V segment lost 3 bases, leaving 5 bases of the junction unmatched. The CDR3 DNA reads TGCGCCAGCAGCTGGGGGCAGGGGGCCTATGGCTACACCTTC. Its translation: CASSWGQGAYGYTF.

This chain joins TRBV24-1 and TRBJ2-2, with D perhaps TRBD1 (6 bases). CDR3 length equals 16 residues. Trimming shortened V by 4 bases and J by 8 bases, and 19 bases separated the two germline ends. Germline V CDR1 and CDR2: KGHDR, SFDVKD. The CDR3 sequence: CATSDQAGASPGELFF. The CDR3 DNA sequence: TGTGCCACCAGTGACCAGGCAGGGGCCTCGCCTGGGGAGCTGTTTTTT.

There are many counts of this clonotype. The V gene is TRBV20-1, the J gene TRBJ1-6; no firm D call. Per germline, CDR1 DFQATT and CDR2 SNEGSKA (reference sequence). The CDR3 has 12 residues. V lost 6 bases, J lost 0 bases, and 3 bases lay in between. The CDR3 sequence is CSAHSYNSPLHF. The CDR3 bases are TGCAGTGCGCACTCCTATAATTCACCCCTCCACTTT.

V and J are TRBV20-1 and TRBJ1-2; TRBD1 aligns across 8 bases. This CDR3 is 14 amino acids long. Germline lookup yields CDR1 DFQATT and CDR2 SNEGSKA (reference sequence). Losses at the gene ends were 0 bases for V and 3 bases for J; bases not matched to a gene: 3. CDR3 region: CSARDGQGYYGYTF. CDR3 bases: TGCAGTGCTAGAGATGGACAGGGCTACTATGGCTACACCTTC.